This T cell receptor (beta chain) was captured by sequencing in a study of T cell responses to AZD1222 COVID-19 vaccine. A word on this clone: The antigen remains unidentified.

General study points: Recipients of AZD1222 seropositive at baseline numbered only five or six. Repertoires were obtained only post-peak T cell response. It should be noted that donors were predominantly white British and more often female, and clonal diversity was possibly underestimated.

The protocol was immunoSEQ multiplex PCR, while the TCRdb copy is restricted to in-frame clones and leaves out a portion. The sample has approximately 42,000 clones, roughly 88% seen once. Deletions cut 3 bases from V and 6 bases from J, with 15 bases between. The V gene's germline CDR1 is SGHTA and CDR2 FQGNSA. The CDR3 has 14 amino acids. This clonotype originated in an adult who received the AZD1222 COVID-19 vaccine. Sequencing was performed on peripheral blood, taken 28 days after the second AZD1222 dose. The chain links TRBV7-2 to TRBJ2-7; TRBD1 or TRBD2 may be the D gene (5 bases each). This CDR3 is CASSLGVRAAEQYF. In nucleotides, the CDR3 is TGTGCCAGCAGCTTGGGGGTCCGAGCTGCCGAGCAGTACTTC.